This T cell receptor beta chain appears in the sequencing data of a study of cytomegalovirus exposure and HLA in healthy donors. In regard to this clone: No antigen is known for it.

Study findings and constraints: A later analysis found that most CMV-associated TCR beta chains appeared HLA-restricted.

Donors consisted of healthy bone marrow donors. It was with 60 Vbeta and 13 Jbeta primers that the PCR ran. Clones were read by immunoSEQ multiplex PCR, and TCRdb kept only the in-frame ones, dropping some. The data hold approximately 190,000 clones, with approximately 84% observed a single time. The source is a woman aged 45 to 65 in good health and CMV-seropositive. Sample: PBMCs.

In DNA, the CDR3 is TGTGCCAGCAGTGTCAGGGGGAAAGAGACCCAGTACTTC. It yields the protein CASSVRGKETQYF. This chain uses TRBV27 with TRBJ2-5; 7 positions match TRBD1. Germline trimming cut 5 bases from V and 3 bases from J; bases unmatched to any gene: 3. CDR3 size: 13 residues. Germline CDR1 and CDR2: MNHEY and SMNVEV (reference sequence).